This T cell receptor (beta chain) is drawn from a study of cytomegalovirus exposure and HLA in healthy donors. Study-wide points: Per a later analysis, HLA-associated TCR beta chains showed more clonal expansion than other, equally common TCR beta chains. Many donors shared some public TCRs, even though most TCR sequences were rare.

Use of 60 Vbeta and 13 Jbeta primers characterized the PCR. The method was immunoSEQ multiplex PCR; TCRdb's version includes in-frame clones alone and lacks a portion of them. The data show 200,000 or so clones, about 90% seen once. V dropped 1 base and J dropped 1 base, with 7 bases sitting between them. This CDR3 comprises 14 residues. Per germline, CDR1 LGHNT and CDR2 FRNRAP. In regard to this clone: The antigen remains undetermined.

Sequencing was performed on PBMCs. The source of this sequence is a girl less than two years old in good health and CMV-seronegative. V usage is TRBV12-5 and J usage is TRBJ1-1, with D unresolved. The DNA of the CDR3 is TGTGCTAGTGGTTTGGGCCTCGGGAACACTGAAGCTTTCTTT. This codes for CASGLGLGNTEAFF.